The rows below give T cell receptor beta chains drawn from one sample of a study of blood T cell repertoires in COVID-19. Using immunoSEQ multiplex PCR, the repertoire was profiled, and TCRdb retains in-frame clones only, with some absent. The sample includes around 190,000 clones, around 89% of them seen just once. Sequencing was performed on peripheral blood. The receptors stem from a young man who had recovered from COVID-19. Both conserved end residues are part of each CDR3. The order of the fields is clone size, D gene, V gene, J gene, CDR3 DNA, CDR3 protein. The D gene is left open where the match is weak. Size tells how often a clone was seen (once, few, many) or the class of an expanded clone, and some rows leave it out.

clone_size: -; d_call: TRBD1; v_call: TRBV5-4; j_call: TRBJ1-2; cdr3_nt: TGTGCCAGCAGCACAGCCGGGACAGGGGTCTATGGCTACACCTTC; cdr3_aa: CASSTAGTGVYGYTF
clone_size: -; d_call: TRBD2; v_call: TRBV19; j_call: TRBJ2-7; cdr3_nt: TGTGCCAGTAGTATAGCGGGAGGGCCCTACGAGCAGTACTTC; cdr3_aa: CASSIAGGPYEQYF
clone_size: -; d_call: -; v_call: TRBV2; j_call: TRBJ1-6; cdr3_nt: TGTGCCAGCACCGGAGCCGGAGATAATTCACCCCTCCACTTT; cdr3_aa: CASTGAGDNSPLHF
clone_size: -; d_call: TRBD2; v_call: TRBV7-2; j_call: TRBJ2-7; cdr3_nt: TGTGCCAGCAGCCCCAGCGGGAGGACGGCCTACGAGCAGTACTTC; cdr3_aa: CASSPSGRTAYEQYF
clone_size: -; d_call: -; v_call: TRBV6-1; j_call: TRBJ1-6; cdr3_nt: TGTGCCAGCAGTGAAGCAGGGACATTTAATTCACCCCTCCACTTT; cdr3_aa: CASSEAGTFNSPLHF
clone_size: -; d_call: TRBD1; v_call: TRBV14; j_call: TRBJ1-1; cdr3_nt: TGTGCCAGCAGCCGGGGCCGGGACAGCAGGGAAGCTTTCTTT; cdr3_aa: CASSRGRDSREAFF
clone_size: -; d_call: -; v_call: TRBV5-6; j_call: TRBJ2-7; cdr3_nt: TGTGCCAGCAGCTTGGCTTACGAGCAGTACTTC; cdr3_aa: CASSLAYEQYF
clone_size: -; d_call: TRBD1; v_call: TRBV4-3; j_call: TRBJ2-3; cdr3_nt: TGCGCCAGCAGCCTCGGGACAGGCGGCACAGATACGCAGTATTTT; cdr3_aa: CASSLGTGGTDTQYF
clone_size: few; d_call: -; v_call: TRBV6-2/TRBV6-3; j_call: TRBJ1-6; cdr3_nt: TGTGCCAGCAGCAAACTCGGCCTCACCGAGGGTAATTCACCCCTCCACTTT; cdr3_aa: CASSKLGLTEGNSPLHF
clone_size: once; d_call: TRBD1; v_call: TRBV7-2; j_call: TRBJ1-6; cdr3_nt: TGTGCCAGCAGCCAGGGGCCCGCGGACAGGAATAATTCACCCCTCCACTTT; cdr3_aa: CASSQGPADRNNSPLHF
clone_size: -; d_call: -; v_call: TRBV7-2; j_call: TRBJ2-5; cdr3_nt: TGTGCCAGCAGCTTAGATCGGGTTTCCGAGACCCAGTACTTC; cdr3_aa: CASSLDRVSETQYF
clone_size: -; d_call: TRBD2; v_call: TRBV12-3/TRBV12-4; j_call: TRBJ2-5; cdr3_nt: TGTGCCAGCAGGAGCGGGAGGGGAGAGACCCAGTACTTC; cdr3_aa: CASRSGRGETQYF
clone_size: once; d_call: -; v_call: TRBV6-2/TRBV6-3; j_call: TRBJ2-1; cdr3_nt: TGTGCCAGCAGTTACCCAGGGAAAGGGTCCTACAATGAGCAGTTCTTC; cdr3_aa: CASSYPGKGSYNEQFF
clone_size: -; d_call: -; v_call: TRBV27; j_call: TRBJ2-7; cdr3_nt: TGTGCCAGCAGTTTACCCACCACAGGGGGAGGGGGGTACGAGCAGTACTTC; cdr3_aa: CASSLPTTGGGGYEQYF
clone_size: -; d_call: -; v_call: TRBV9; j_call: TRBJ1-6; cdr3_nt: TGTGCCAGCAGCGTTACGGAGAGCTCCTATAATTCACCCCTCCACTTT; cdr3_aa: CASSVTESSYNSPLHF
clone_size: -; d_call: -; v_call: TRBV7-9; j_call: TRBJ2-1; cdr3_nt: TGTGCCAGCAGCTTTGAGACAGAGAAGCAGTTCTTC; cdr3_aa: CASSFETEKQFF
clone_size: -; d_call: TRBD2; v_call: TRBV5-5; j_call: TRBJ2-1; cdr3_nt: TGTGCCAGCAGCTTGCGACTAGCGGAATACAATGAGCAGTTCTTC; cdr3_aa: CASSLRLAEYNEQFF
clone_size: -; d_call: -; v_call: TRBV11-2; j_call: TRBJ2-1; cdr3_nt: TGTGCCAGCAGCTTAGAGGGGTGGGGGCTAGCCCACTACAATGAGCAGTTCTTC; cdr3_aa: CASSLEGWGLAHYNEQFF
clone_size: -; d_call: TRBD1; v_call: TRBV3-1/TRBV3-2; j_call: TRBJ2-7; cdr3_nt: TGTGCCAGCAGCCAGCCTGGGACAGAGGGCCCAGGATACGAGCAGTACTTC; cdr3_aa: CASSQPGTEGPGYEQYF
clone_size: -; d_call: -; v_call: TRBV2; j_call: TRBJ2-3; cdr3_nt: TGTGCCAGCAGTGAACTACTAGCAGATACGCAGTATTTT; cdr3_aa: CASSELLADTQYF
clone_size: -; d_call: TRBD1; v_call: TRBV10-3; j_call: TRBJ2-7; cdr3_nt: TGTGCCATCAGTGACCCGGACAGGGGCTACGAGCAGTACTTC; cdr3_aa: CAISDPDRGYEQYF
clone_size: once; d_call: TRBD1; v_call: TRBV6-6; j_call: TRBJ1-2; cdr3_nt: TGTGCCAGCACTCCGGTCGGGTCGGGACAGCATGCTGGCTACACCTTC; cdr3_aa: CASTPVGSGQHAGYTF
clone_size: once; d_call: -; v_call: TRBV28; j_call: TRBJ1-5; cdr3_nt: TGTGCCAGCAGTTTGTCGGGAGGGGAGCAGCCCCAGCATTTT; cdr3_aa: CASSLSGGEQPQHF
clone_size: -; d_call: TRBD2; v_call: TRBV9; j_call: TRBJ2-7; cdr3_nt: TGTGCCAGCAGCGGAAGCCGGACTAGCGGGAGAGTCATTTACGAGCAGTACTTC; cdr3_aa: CASSGSRTSGRVIYEQYF
clone_size: -; d_call: TRBD2; v_call: TRBV18; j_call: TRBJ2-7; cdr3_nt: TGTGCCAGCTCACCAAGCGGGGACCTCATGGGGGAGCAGTACTTC; cdr3_aa: CASSPSGDLMGEQYF
clone_size: -; d_call: -; v_call: TRBV30; j_call: TRBJ1-1; cdr3_nt: TGTGCCTGGGGGGACACACCGAACACTGAAGCTTTCTTT; cdr3_aa: CAWGDTPNTEAFF
clone_size: -; d_call: -; v_call: TRBV7-2; j_call: TRBJ2-7; cdr3_nt: TGTGCCAGCAGCTTAGCCTACCCTTCCTACGAGCAGTACTTC; cdr3_aa: CASSLAYPSYEQYF
clone_size: -; d_call: TRBD1; v_call: TRBV4-3; j_call: TRBJ1-6; cdr3_nt: TGCGCCAGCAGCCAACGGACCAAGACAGGGGGCGCGGATAATTCACCCCTCCACTTT; cdr3_aa: CASSQRTKTGGADNSPLHF
clone_size: -; d_call: TRBD2; v_call: TRBV4-1; j_call: TRBJ2-1; cdr3_nt: TGCGCCAGCAGCCAAGGTGGGACTAGCGGGAGGGTCTACAATGAGCAGTTCTTC; cdr3_aa: CASSQGGTSGRVYNEQFF
clone_size: once; d_call: -; v_call: TRBV7-6; j_call: TRBJ2-7; cdr3_nt: TGTGCCAGCAGCTTAGCGCCTGTGAACAACTACGAGCAGTACTTC; cdr3_aa: CASSLAPVNNYEQYF
clone_size: -; d_call: -; v_call: TRBV7-8; j_call: TRBJ2-7; cdr3_nt: TGTGCCAGCAGCTTAGTGGGAGCGGCTGCCTCCTACGAGCAGTACTTC; cdr3_aa: CASSLVGAAASYEQYF
clone_size: -; d_call: -; v_call: TRBV5-1; j_call: TRBJ2-4; cdr3_nt: TGCGCCAGCAGCTCCGGACAGCTCCGGACCAAAAACATTCAGTACTTC; cdr3_aa: CASSSGQLRTKNIQYF
clone_size: -; d_call: TRBD1; v_call: TRBV2; j_call: TRBJ1-2; cdr3_nt: TGTGCCAGCAGTTCCAGGGGGGTCGGCTACACCTTC; cdr3_aa: CASSSRGVGYTF
clone_size: -; d_call: -; v_call: TRBV6-2/TRBV6-3; j_call: TRBJ2-3; cdr3_nt: TGTGCCAGCAGTTGGGGCGGGACTGGAGATACGCAGTATTTT; cdr3_aa: CASSWGGTGDTQYF
clone_size: -; d_call: -; v_call: TRBV10-1; j_call: TRBJ2-7; cdr3_nt: TGCGCCAGCAGTCCAGGGCTGTACGAGCAGTACTTC; cdr3_aa: CASSPGLYEQYF
clone_size: -; d_call: -; v_call: TRBV28; j_call: TRBJ2-3; cdr3_nt: TGTGCCAGCAGTTTAGGGGGCTTTAGCACAGATACGCAGTATTTT; cdr3_aa: CASSLGGFSTDTQYF
clone_size: -; d_call: TRBD1; v_call: TRBV29-1; j_call: TRBJ1-2; cdr3_nt: TGCAGCGCCCCCCAGACAGGGCGAGATGGCTACACCTTC; cdr3_aa: CSAPQTGRDGYTF
clone_size: -; d_call: -; v_call: TRBV7-3; j_call: TRBJ2-5; cdr3_nt: TGTGCCAGCAGCCTCACAGACCAAGAGACCCAGTACTTC; cdr3_aa: CASSLTDQETQYF
clone_size: -; d_call: -; v_call: TRBV12-2; j_call: TRBJ2-1; cdr3_nt: TGTGCAAGTCGCTTAGTAGGCAGGGCGGGGACCTACAATGAGCAGTTCTTC; cdr3_aa: CASRLVGRAGTYNEQFF
clone_size: -; d_call: TRBD1; v_call: TRBV9; j_call: TRBJ2-1; cdr3_nt: TGTGCCAGCAGCGGCCCCCGGACAGGGCACAATGAGCAGTTCTTC; cdr3_aa: CASSGPRTGHNEQFF
clone_size: -; d_call: -; v_call: TRBV11-2; j_call: TRBJ1-1; cdr3_nt: TGTGCCAGCAGCCCTCGCGGGGCGGGGAGCACTGAAGCTTTCTTT; cdr3_aa: CASSPRGAGSTEAFF
clone_size: -; d_call: -; v_call: TRBV15; j_call: TRBJ1-4; cdr3_nt: TGTGCCACCAGCGCGGGGGGGTCTAATGAAAAACTGTTTTTT; cdr3_aa: CATSAGGSNEKLFF
clone_size: -; d_call: TRBD1; v_call: TRBV7-8; j_call: TRBJ1-2; cdr3_nt: TGTGCCAGCAGCTTACGGACAGGGGGCAACTATGGCTACACCTTC; cdr3_aa: CASSLRTGGNYGYTF
clone_size: -; d_call: TRBD2; v_call: TRBV14; j_call: TRBJ2-7; cdr3_nt: TGTGCCAGCAGCCTTCGAAGCGGGGCCCGCTACGAGCAGTACTTC; cdr3_aa: CASSLRSGARYEQYF
clone_size: -; d_call: -; v_call: TRBV6-5; j_call: TRBJ2-5; cdr3_nt: TGTGCCAGCAGTTACTCGCGGGGTTGGGGGCAAGAGACCCAGTACTTC; cdr3_aa: CASSYSRGWGQETQYF
clone_size: -; d_call: -; v_call: TRBV2; j_call: TRBJ1-4; cdr3_nt: TGTGCCAGCCGTCGTAGGGGATCACCGGGCCAGAGTGAAAAACTGTTTTTT; cdr3_aa: CASRRRGSPGQSEKLFF
clone_size: -; d_call: TRBD2; v_call: TRBV3-1/TRBV3-2; j_call: TRBJ2-5; cdr3_nt: TGTGCCAGCAGTCTAACTAGCGGAACACAAGAGACCCAGTACTTC; cdr3_aa: CASSLTSGTQETQYF
clone_size: -; d_call: TRBD2; v_call: TRBV7-9; j_call: TRBJ2-3; cdr3_nt: TGTGCCAGCAGCTTAGCAGCGGTACGGCGGGAGGGCCCAGATACGCAGTATTTT; cdr3_aa: CASSLAAVRREGPDTQYF
clone_size: -; d_call: -; v_call: TRBV6-6; j_call: TRBJ1-3; cdr3_nt: TGTGCCAGCAGCCCCCAGGGTTCTGGAAACACCATATATTTT; cdr3_aa: CASSPQGSGNTIYF
clone_size: -; d_call: -; v_call: TRBV7-3; j_call: TRBJ2-1; cdr3_nt: TGTGCCAGCAGCTTATACGAGGGGGGGACCTACAATGAGCAGTTCTTC; cdr3_aa: CASSLYEGGTYNEQFF
clone_size: many; d_call: -; v_call: TRBV5-6; j_call: TRBJ1-4; cdr3_nt: TGTGCCAGCAGCTTTGGGGGGGATGAAAAACTGTTTTTT; cdr3_aa: CASSFGGDEKLFF
clone_size: -; d_call: TRBD2; v_call: TRBV24-1; j_call: TRBJ2-1; cdr3_nt: TGTGCCACCAGTGACAGTAGCGGGAGAGGGTCCTACAATGAGCAGTTCTTC; cdr3_aa: CATSDSSGRGSYNEQFF
clone_size: -; d_call: -; v_call: TRBV6-2/TRBV6-3; j_call: TRBJ1-1; cdr3_nt: TGTGCCAGCAGTTACTCGAGGGTTACTGAAGCTTTCTTT; cdr3_aa: CASSYSRVTEAFF
clone_size: -; d_call: TRBD2; v_call: TRBV5-4; j_call: TRBJ2-7; cdr3_nt: TGTGCCAGCACCCTTAGCGGGAGTCAGTCCTACGAGCAGTACTTC; cdr3_aa: CASTLSGSQSYEQYF
clone_size: -; d_call: -; v_call: TRBV19; j_call: TRBJ2-2; cdr3_nt: TGTGCCACCGGTGTAGGGGATAGGGAGCTGTTTTTT; cdr3_aa: CATGVGDRELFF